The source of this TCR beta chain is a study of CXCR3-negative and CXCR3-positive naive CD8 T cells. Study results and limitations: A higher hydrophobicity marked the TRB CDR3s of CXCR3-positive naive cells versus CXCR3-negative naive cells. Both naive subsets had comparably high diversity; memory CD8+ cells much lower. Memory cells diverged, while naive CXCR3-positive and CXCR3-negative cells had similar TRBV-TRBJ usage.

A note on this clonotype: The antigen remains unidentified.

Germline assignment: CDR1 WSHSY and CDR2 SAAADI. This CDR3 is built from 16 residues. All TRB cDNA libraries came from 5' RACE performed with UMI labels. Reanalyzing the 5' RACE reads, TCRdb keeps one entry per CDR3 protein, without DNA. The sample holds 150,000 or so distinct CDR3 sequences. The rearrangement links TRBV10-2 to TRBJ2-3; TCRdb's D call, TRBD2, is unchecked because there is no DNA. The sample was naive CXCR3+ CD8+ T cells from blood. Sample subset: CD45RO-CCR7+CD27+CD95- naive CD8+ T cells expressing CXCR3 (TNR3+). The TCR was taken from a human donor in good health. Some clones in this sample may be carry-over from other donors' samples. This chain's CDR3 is CASSMSSGVIRDTQYF.